This TCR beta chain was captured in a study of cytomegalovirus exposure and HLA in healthy donors. Points from the study as a whole: The study labeled more than 150 TCR beta chains cytomegalovirus-associated.

Separate from the roughly 700-subject first cohort, the 120-subject validation cohort was the one that the donors belonged to. J gave up 4 bases and V 3 bases, and 8 bases lay outside the gene matches. CDR3 length equals 15 residues. Germline values: CDR1 SGHNT, CDR2 YYREEE (reference sequence). For this clone: The antigen is not known.

Produced via immunoSEQ multiplex PCR; TCRdb's table is partial and in-frame only. The table includes around 130,000 clones, 88% detected once. The specimen sequenced was PBMCs. This sequence originates from a man aged 30 to 39 in good health and CMV-seronegative. The chain uses TRBV5-4 and TRBJ2-7, with 9 nucleotides matching TRBD1. CDR3 amino acids: CASSWGQGTNYEQYF. The CDR3 DNA reads TGTGCCAGCAGCTGGGGACAGGGTACGAATTACGAGCAGTACTTC.